One and the same sample provided the 13 T cell receptor beta chains below, sequenced in a study of persistence of HIV-infected CD4 T cells. This was the immunoSEQ version 4 assay in survey mode. This table comes from immunoSEQ multiplex PCR, and its TCRdb copy is limited to in-frame clones, with some not included. This table has 15,000 to 20,000 clones, less than 65% appearing once. Lysates of CMV-infected fibroblasts at around 9.9 ug/mL stimulated these cells. Sorting of responding CD4+ T cells relied on upregulated CD40 ligand together with CD69. These receptors have no known antigen. Sequences were derived from CD4+ T cells sorted from PBMCs after approximately 18-hour stimulation, sampled from a patient who received antiretroviral therapy. All receptors derive from an adult woman with HIV who was CMV-seropositive.

The chain combines TRBV11-1 with TRBJ2-5; no reliable D call. Germline CDR1 reads SGHAT; CDR2 reads FQDESV (reference sequence). V was shortened by 1 base and J by 0 bases, with 6 bases between the two germline ends. This CDR3 is built from 14 residues. DNA of the CDR3: TGTGCCAGCAGCTTAGACGGATACCAAGAGACCCAGTACTTC. Translating it yields CASSLDGYQETQYF.

The chain couples TRBV29-1 to TRBJ2-1; no clear D. The germline V and J ends were trimmed by 7 bases and 2 bases, with 9 bases remaining between them. This CDR3 contains 12 residues. The germline V gene encodes CDR1 SQVTM and CDR2 ANQGSEA. CDR3: CSGRLPYNEQFF. In DNA, the CDR3 is TGCAGCGGACGCTTACCCTACAATGAGCAGTTCTTC.

The chain links TRBV5-1 to TRBJ1-1; no clear D. The ends were cut back, 0 bases at V and 2 bases at J, with 8 bases in the middle. The CDR3 spans 14 residues. CDR1 is SGHRS and CDR2 is YFSETQ in the germline V gene. The CDR3 is CASSLAISNTEAFF. In DNA, the CDR3 is TGCGCCAGCAGCTTGGCCATCTCTAACACTGAAGCTTTCTTT.

CDR3 sequence: CASSIDPRANYGYTF. The CDR3, as DNA: TGTGCCAGTAGTATAGATCCCCGGGCTAACTATGGCTACACCTTC. The rearrangement links TRBV19 to TRBJ1-2; D unresolved. V was pared by 0 bases and J by 0 bases, with 8 bases between. Germline CDR1 reads LNHDA; CDR2 reads SQIVND (reference sequence). The CDR3 runs 15 residues.

This chain joins TRBV10-3 and TRBJ1-2; 9 bases align to TRBD1. V dropped 2 bases and J dropped 3; count of bases not matched to a gene: 4. This CDR3 spans 15 amino acids. CDR1 and CDR2 from the germline V gene are ENHRY and SYGVKD. This chain's CDR3 is CAISEGTGRHYGYTF. The CDR3 DNA reads TGTGCCATCAGTGAGGGGACAGGGAGGCACTATGGCTACACCTTC.

The CDR3 DNA reads as TGTGCCAGCAGCTCACTAGTTTCTGCCGGGGAGCTGTTTTTT. It codes for CASSSLVSAGELFF. The V call is TRBV7-8, the J call TRBJ2-2; TRBD2 might be the D (5 bases). The V and J ends lost 4 bases and 6 bases respectively, with 12 bases between them. The CDR3 spans 14 residues. CDR1 and CDR2 from the germline V gene are SGHVS and FQNEAQ.

Details on this clone: Other DNA variants within this sample encode the same CDR3. The chain carries TRBV9 and TRBJ1-6, with TRBD1 identical over 10 bases. There are 15 residues in the CDR3. J was trimmed by 7 bases and V by 3 bases; bases with no gene match: 4. Germline CDR1 SGDLS, CDR2 YYNGEE. The CDR3 DNA reads TGTGCCAGCAGCGCCCGACAGGGGGCAAATTCACCCCTCCACTTT. As protein: CASSARQGANSPLHF. Full variable domain (outside the CDR3, taken from reference TRBV9 and TRBJ1-6): DSGVTQTPKHLITATGQRVTLRCSPRSGDLSVYWYQQSLDQGLQFLIQYYNGEERAKGNILERFSAQQFPDLHSELNLSSLELGDSALYFCASSARQGANSPLHFGNGTRLTVT.

Only one count was recorded for this clone. The rearrangement links TRBV15 to TRBJ1-5; D gene ambiguous. CDR3 size: 15 residues. The V gene lost 4 bases and the J gene lost 2 bases, with 12 bases spanning the gap. The germline V gene has CDR1 LNHNV and CDR2 YYDKDF (reference sequence). CDR3 bases: TGTGCCACCAGCATTCATAGTGGGGGCAATCAGCCCCAGCATTTT. Its protein is CATSIHSGGNQPQHF. The whole variable domain, remainder taken from reference TRBV15 and TRBJ1-5, is DAMVIQNPRYQVTQFGKPVTLSCSQTLNHNVMYWYQQKSSQAPKLLFHYYDKDFNNEADTPDNFQSRRPNTSFCFLDIRSPGLGDTAMYLCATSIHSGGNQPQHFGDGTRLSIL.

Worth noting for this clone: Other DNA sequences of this sample code for an identical CDR3. The chain employs TRBV7-2 and TRBJ1-3, with 9 bases aligning to TRBD1. Germline values: CDR1 SGHTA, CDR2 FQGNSA. Losses at the gene ends were 3 bases for V and 0 bases for J; bases not matched to a gene: 3. CDR3 size: 16 residues. Here the CDR3 reads CASSLTGGNSGNTIYF. CDR3 in DNA: TGTGCCAGCAGCTTGACAGGGGGGAACTCTGGAAACACCATATATTTT.

The chain recombines TRBV5-8 with TRBJ1-1, with D unclear. Trimming left V 2 bases short and J 4 bases short, with 15 bases between. Germline loops: CDR1 SGHTS, CDR2 YDEGEE. The CDR3 runs 15 residues. In DNA, the CDR3 is TGTGCCAGCAGCTTAGAGATAGGTTGGGGCACTGAAGCTTTCTTT. This translates into CASSLEIGWGTEAFF.

J is TRBJ2-5 and V is TRBV3-1 (or the pseudogene TRBV3-2), with 16 bases identical to TRBD2. With V trimmed by 4 bases and J by 5 bases, 7 bases remained unmatched. The CDR3 consists of 17 residues. The germline gives CDR1 LGHDT, CDR2 YNNKEL (reference sequence). The CDR3 region has the DNA TGTGCCAGCAGCCCCGGGACTAGCGGGGGGGCCCGGGAGACCCAGTACTTC. The encoded protein is CASSPGTSGGARETQYF.

The DNA for the CDR3 is TGTGCCAGCAGTGAATCCCCTAGAAACAATGAGCAGTTCTTC. This encodes CASSESPRNNEQFF. V gene TRBV6-1 combines with J gene TRBJ2-1; D is uncertain. Germline CDR1 and CDR2: MNHNS and SASEGT. This CDR3 has 14 residues. V shed 2 bases and J shed 5 bases, with 10 bases lying between them.

V and J are TRBV4-1 and TRBJ2-3; the match to TRBD2 covers 7 bases. Unmatched junction bases numbered 10, after V lost 4 bases and J lost 6 bases. This CDR3 region has 15 residues. CDR1 is MGHRA and CDR2 is YSYEKL in the germline V gene. The chain's CDR3 is CASSPGLSTSDTQYF. The CDR3 bases are TGCGCCAGCAGCCCGGGACTATCCACGTCCGATACGCAGTATTTT.